One sample yielded the 29 T cell receptor beta chains listed below, sequenced in a study of response to subunit inactivated influenza vaccine. Via MiXCR, TCRdb re-called the RT-PCR reads, giving one row per CDR3 protein. The table has around 490,000 distinct CDR3 sequences, 7.5% to 8.5% seen once. The sample here was PBMCs from blood, taken 23 to 25 months after vaccination. The source of these receptors is a man aged 45 to 70 who received an inactivated influenza vaccine.

About this clonotype: Its ends do not fully match the called genes, so a read error is possible. The chain links TRBV15 to TRBJ2-3; 7 bases fit TRBD1. The CDR3 runs 16 residues. Germline V gene data show CDR1 as LNHNV and CDR2 as YYDKDF (reference sequence). CDR3 loop: CATSSPDRVGIDTQYF. The CDR3 DNA sequence: TGTGCCACCAGCAGTCCCGACAGGGTCGGCATAGATACCCAGTATTTT.

The table lists this clonotype with a few counts. The V gene is TRBV3-1, the J gene TRBJ2-7; D possibly uses TRBD1 or TRBD2 (5 bases each). The CDR3 extends over 15 amino acids. Trimming left V 2 bases short and J 3 bases short, with 14 bases between. CDR1 LGHDT and CDR2 YNNKEL come from the germline V gene (reference sequence). DNA for the CDR3: TGTGCCAGCAGCCAAATGGGACCATCCCGCTACGAGCAGTACTTC. It codes for CASSQMGPSRYEQYF.

This clonotype was seen a handful of times. The genes are TRBV9 and TRBJ2-5; either TRBD1 or TRBD2 may supply D (5 bases each). This CDR3 is built from 15 residues. The V and J ends lost 3 bases and 4 bases respectively, with 16 bases between them. Germline assignment: CDR1 SGDLS and CDR2 YYNGEE. The CDR3 loop is CASSDRDDSLETQYF. CDR3 DNA: TGTGCCAGCAGCGACCGGGACGATAGCCTAGAGACCCAGTACTTC.

This clonotype was seen at least ten times. The rearrangement links TRBV5-1 to TRBJ2-2, with D perhaps TRBD2 (5 bases). CDR1 is SGHRS, CDR2 YFSETQ, per germline. CDR3 size: 14 residues. Trimming removed 4 bases at V and 4 bases at J, with 11 bases between. The CDR3 region is CASSPPGSTGELFF. Written as DNA, the CDR3 is TGCGCCAGCAGCCCACCGGGGAGCACCGGGGAGCTGTTTTTT.

This chain connects TRBV5-1 to TRBJ2-1, with D unresolved. There are 17 residues in the CDR3. From germline, CDR1 is SGHRS and CDR2 YFSETQ. V was clipped by 0 bases and J by 6 bases, with 19 bases between them. CDR3 DNA: TGCGCCAGCAGCTTGGCCGGTGTCCTGCGTAGGAGCAATGAGCAGTTCTTC. It specifies CASSLAGVLRRSNEQFF.

V and J are TRBV27 and TRBJ2-3; tentative D call: TRBD2 (6 bases). The length of the CDR3 is 14 residues. Trimming took 8 bases from V and 1 from J, leaving 13 bases between them. Germline V gene lookup returns CDR1 MNHEY and CDR2 SMNVEV (reference sequence). CDR3 sequence reads: CASGPGLGTDTQYF. The CDR3 DNA is TGTGCCAGCGGGCCGGGACTGGGCACAGATACGCAGTATTTT.

V is TRBV7-8 and J is TRBJ2-2, with D maybe TRBD2 (6 bases). Germline CDR1 reads SGHVS; CDR2 reads FQNEAQ. Deletions cut 5 bases from V and 6 bases from J, with 10 bases between. CDR3 length: 13 amino acids. For the CDR3, the DNA is TGTGCCAGCAGCGTCAGGGAGGCCGGGGAGCTGTTTTTT. Protein product: CASSVREAGELFF. Combining the CDR3 with reference TRBV7-8 and TRBJ2-2 gives the whole variable domain GAGVSQSPRYKVAKRGQDVALRCDPISGHVSLFWYQQALGQGPEFLTYFQNEAQLDKSGLPSDRFFAERPEGSVSTLKIQRTQQEDSAVYLCASSVREAGELFFGEGSRLTVL.

This clonotype was counted between two and nine times. The chain combines TRBV6-2 or TRBV6-3 with TRBJ1-5; 7 bases are a match to TRBD1. The junction had 7 bases not matched to a gene; V was cut back by 6 bases and J by 2 bases. The CDR3 length is 15 residues. CDR1 MNHEY and CDR2 SVGEGT come from the germline V gene. The CDR3 sequence: CASRLYDRGNQPQHF. The CDR3 DNA is TGTGCCAGCAGGCTCTACGACAGGGGCAATCAGCCCCAGCATTTT.

The sample holds many counts of this clonotype. This chain links TRBV18 with TRBJ2-2; the match to TRBD1 covers 7 bases. V lost 6 bases and J lost 3; bases outside the gene matches: 1. The germline V gene encodes CDR1 KGHSH and CDR2 LQKENI. The CDR3 covers 13 residues. As DNA, the CDR3 is TGTGCCAGCTCGACAGGGTACACCGGGGAGCTGTTTTTT. Its protein is CASSTGYTGELFF.

The rearrangement links TRBV7-2 to TRBJ1-5; the D is unclear. The CDR3 extends over 12 amino acids. The V and J ends lost 1 base and 9 bases respectively, with 7 bases between them. Germline CDR1 is SGHTA and CDR2 is FQGNSA. The CDR3: CASSLEVGPQHF. The CDR3 DNA follows: TGTGCCAGCAGCTTAGAGGTGGGGCCCCAGCATTTT.

This clonotype has just a few counts. The V and J genes are TRBV5-1 and TRBJ1-6; D not certain. Trimming shortened V by 5 bases and J by 6 bases, and 15 bases separated the two germline ends. The CDR3 sequence is 15 residues long. The germline CDR1 and CDR2 sequences are SGHRS and YFSETQ. CDR3 bases: TGCGCCAGCAGAGCTAACCGGGAAAGTAATTCACCCCTCCACTTT. This encodes CASRANRESNSPLHF. Filled out from reference TRBV5-1 and TRBJ1-6, the complete variable domain reads KAGVTQTPRYLIKTRGQQVTLSCSPISGHRSVSWYQQTPGQGLQFLFEYFSETQRNKGNFPGRFSGRQFSNSRSEMNVSTLELGDSALYLCASRANRESNSPLHFGNGTRLTVT.

The rearrangement links TRBV5-6 to TRBJ1-2, with a tentative D call TRBD1 (6 bases). The CDR3 totals 16 residues. V lost 2 bases and J 2 bases, leaving 16 bases between the germline ends. Germline-derived CDR1 and CDR2 are SGHDT and YYEEEE. The CDR3 sequence: CASSLYSGTLNYGYTF. CDR3 nucleotides: TGTGCCAGCAGCTTATACTCCGGGACATTAAACTATGGCTACACCTTC.

This clonotype was counted many times. This chain links TRBV12-3 or TRBV12-4 with TRBJ1-2; 7 bases match TRBD1. The CDR3 is 13 residues long. V lost 1 base and J lost 4; bases outside the gene matches: 0. The CDR3 DNA sequence: TGTGCCAGCAGTTTAGGACAGGGCTATGGCTACACCTTC. Translated, it gives CASSLGQGYGYTF.

This clonotype was picked up many times. The gene calls are TRBV18 and TRBJ1-1; possibly TRBD1 for D (5 bases). The V gene's germline CDR1 is KGHSH and CDR2 LQKENI. V shed 1 base and J shed 12 bases, with 15 bases lying between them. The CDR3 length is 13 residues. CDR3 in DNA: TGTGCCAGCTCACCACGGCGGGCAGGGTTGTCTTTCTTT. Residues: CASSPRRAGLSFF.

This chain uses TRBV7-7 with TRBJ2-2, with a possible D match to TRBD2 (5 bases). Trimming removed 5 bases at V and 2 bases at J, with 15 bases between. Looked up from germline, CDR1 is SSHAT and CDR2 is FNYEAQ (reference sequence). CDR3 length: 16 residues. In DNA form, the CDR3 reads TGTGCCAGCAGCCCTTTTCCACGGGGTAACACCGGGGAGCTGTTTTTT. Protein: CASSPFPRGNTGELFF.

This clonotype was seen repeatedly, ten times or more. This chain links TRBV4-3 with TRBJ1-1, with D perhaps matching TRBD1 (5 bases). The germline V and J ends were trimmed by 4 bases and 11 bases, with 14 bases remaining between them. Germline V gives CDR1 LGHNA, CDR2 YSLEER. This CDR3 comprises 12 residues. The CDR3 region has the DNA TGCGCCAGCAGCCGGGACGGAGACGGGGCTTTCTTT. Encoded protein: CASSRDGDGAFF.

This clonotype was observed at least ten times. The V call is TRBV20-1, the J call TRBJ1-2; tentatively, D is TRBD1 (5 bases). V lost 6 bases, J lost 5 bases, and 19 bases lay in between. This CDR3 region has 14 residues. In germline, CDR1 is DFQATT, CDR2 SNEGSKA (reference sequence). The CDR3 nucleotides read TGCAGTGCCGATCCACCCGGGACCTCGTATGGCTACACCTTC. The encoded protein is CSADPPGTSYGYTF.

The gene calls are TRBV27 and TRBJ2-5; 12 positions agree with TRBD2. Trimming removed 6 bases from V and 7 bases from J; junction bases left unmatched: 9. The germline V gene has CDR1 MNHEY and CDR2 SMNVEV (reference sequence). This CDR3 comprises 15 residues. The CDR3 spells CASRPLAGGPPTQYF. The CDR3 DNA follows: TGTGCCAGCAGACCCCTAGCGGGGGGGCCTCCGACCCAGTACTTC.

This clonotype occurred many times. This rearrangement joins TRBV6-2 or TRBV6-3 to TRBJ2-6; D is ambiguous. The CDR3 runs to 20 residues. CDR1 is MNHEY, CDR2 SVGEGT, per germline. Trimming left V 4 bases short and J 0 bases short, with 22 bases between. The CDR3 DNA follows: TGTGCCAGCAGTTCCCCTTTACTTGGAACCCCGCACTCTGGGGCCAACGTCCTGACTTTC. Protein: CASSSPLLGTPHSGANVLTF.

Many counts were recorded for this clonotype. This rearrangement joins TRBV5-1 to TRBJ2-4; D might be TRBD1 (5 bases). The germline V gene has CDR1 SGHRS and CDR2 YFSETQ. The V and J ends lost 0 bases and 0 bases respectively, with 10 bases between them. This CDR3 is built from 16 residues. In DNA form, the CDR3 reads TGCGCCAGCAGCTTGGGACAGATTCTAGCCAAAAACATTCAGTACTTC. Amino acid sequence: CASSLGQILAKNIQYF.

This chain uses TRBV4-3 with TRBJ1-1; unclear D gene. The germline gives CDR1 LGHNA, CDR2 YSLEER. Trimming stripped 0 bases from V and 6 bases from J, with 17 bases between. CDR3 size: 16 residues. Here the CDR3 DNA reads TGCGCCAGCAGCCAAGATAACGGACTTGGAGGGTCTGAAGCTTTCTTT. Encoded protein: CASSQDNGLGGSEAFF.

The chain recombines TRBV20-1 with TRBJ2-2; D remains unclear. Germline assignment: CDR1 DFQATT and CDR2 SNEGSKA (reference sequence). The CDR3 loop spans 14 amino acids. Trimming removed 3 bases from V and 4 bases from J, with 12 bases in between. CDR3 protein: CSASNPLFTGELFF. CDR3 DNA: TGCAGTGCTAGTAACCCTCTATTCACCGGGGAGCTGTTTTTT.

The rearrangement links TRBV12-3 or TRBV12-4 to TRBJ1-5; D uncertain. The V gene lost 6 bases and the J gene lost 5 bases, with 11 bases spanning the gap. This CDR3 has 13 residues. The DNA of the CDR3 is TGTGCCAGCAGCTCCATCGGGGATCAGCCCCAGCATTTT. This codes for CASSSIGDQPQHF.

This clonotype was seen a handful of times. The chain joins TRBV2 to TRBJ2-7, with TRBD1 matching over 10 bases. The CDR3 has 15 residues. In germline, CDR1 is SNHLY, CDR2 FYNNEI. V was pared by 4 bases and J by 0 bases, with 3 bases of the junction left unmatched. The CDR3 loop reads CASSGTGGSSYEQYF. In nucleotides, the CDR3 is TGTGCCAGCAGTGGGACAGGGGGTAGCTCCTACGAGCAGTACTTC.

J is TRBJ2-5 and V is TRBV20-1; TRBD1 or TRBD2 may be the D gene (5 bases each). V was shortened by 3 bases and J by 5 bases, with 13 bases between the two germline ends. The CDR3 sequence is 13 residues long. Germline CDR1 DFQATT, CDR2 SNEGSKA (reference sequence). The CDR3 protein is CSASGWGFETQYF. The CDR3 DNA is TGCAGTGCTAGCGGGTGGGGGTTTGAGACCCAGTACTTC.

This clonotype was found many times. The J gene is TRBJ2-7, the V gene TRBV12-3 or TRBV12-4; no reliable D call. The CDR3 totals 14 residues. Trimming took 0 bases from V and 0 from J, leaving 6 bases between them. CDR3 DNA sequence: TGTGCCAGCAGTTTAGCGGGATTCTCCTACGAGCAGTACTTC. This gives the protein CASSLAGFSYEQYF.

This rearrangement joins TRBV6-5 to TRBJ1-1, with D tentatively TRBD1 (5 bases). Germline assignment: CDR1 MNHEY and CDR2 SVGAGI. V lost 0 bases, J lost 1 base, and 12 bases lay in between. The CDR3 consists of 16 residues. The CDR3 sequence is CASSYSTGGKNTEAFF. The CDR3 DNA sequence: TGTGCCAGCAGTTACTCAACGGGGGGTAAGAACACTGAAGCTTTCTTT.

This clonotype showed up many times. The chain has TRBV20-1 and TRBJ2-4; D not certain. Germline CDR1 DFQATT, CDR2 SNEGSKA (reference sequence). This CDR3 is built from 12 residues. The V end was cut by 2 bases, the J end by 6 bases, with 8 bases between. The CDR3 coding sequence is TGCAGTGCTAGATCCAGTTCAAACATTCAGTACTTC. Amino acids: CSARSSSNIQYF.

This clonotype was found many times. V usage is TRBV5-1 and J usage is TRBJ2-1; the D is unclear. Trimming cost V 5 bases and J 2 bases, with 11 bases left between them. Germline CDR1 SGHRS, CDR2 YFSETQ. The CDR3 spans 14 residues. The DNA for the CDR3 is TGCGCCAGCAGGGCCGTCGAGGCCTACAATGAGCAGTTCTTC. It yields the protein CASRAVEAYNEQFF.